This T cell receptor beta chain was captured by sequencing in a study of cytomegalovirus exposure and HLA in healthy donors. Whole-study findings and limits: A list of 150 or so TCR beta chains associated with cytomegalovirus was given. Reportedly, diagnosis of cytomegalovirus status by the classifier showed high specificity and sensitivity.

The 120-subject validation cohort, separate from the roughly 700-subject first cohort, included the donors. With respect to this clone: Its antigen is not known.

Clones were read by immunoSEQ multiplex PCR, and TCRdb kept only the in-frame ones, dropping some. Of 150,000 to 200,000 clones detected, roughly nine tenths appear once; the ten largest clones hold about 5.8%. The V and J ends lost 0 bases and 2 bases respectively, with 10 bases between them. CDR3 size: 15 residues. CDR1 LGHNA and CDR2 YSLEER come from the germline V gene. The TCR originated in a woman aged 25 to 45 in good health and CMV-seronegative. The chain combines TRBV4-3 with TRBJ1-2; possibly TRBD1 for D (5 bases). The sample comprised PBMCs. CDR3 loop: CASSQDRGENYGYTF. CDR3 nucleotide sequence: TGCGCCAGCAGCCAAGATCGGGGGGAAAACTATGGCTACACCTTC.